This T cell receptor beta chain came from a study of T cell responses to AZD1222 COVID-19 vaccine. The CDR3 is 14 amino acids. Germline trimming cut 5 bases from V and 0 bases from J; bases unmatched to any gene: 3. Per the germline V gene, CDR1 is KGHSH and CDR2 is LQKENI. In the case of this clone: Antigen specificity is unknown.

Using immunoSEQ multiplex PCR, the repertoire was profiled, and TCRdb retains in-frame clones only, with some absent. The sample carries about 45,000 clones, around 80% recorded once. Points from the study as a whole: Among spike-specific TCRs, nearly half reportedly target unmutated variant regions. Spike-specific TCR breadth and depth both grew after two AZD1222 doses.

The V call is TRBV18, the J call TRBJ1-2, with 7 nucleotides matching TRBD1. This clonotype originated in an adult in good health. The sequenced sample was peripheral blood, obtained on day 0 of AZD1222 vaccination. The CDR3 DNA is TGTGCCAGCTCAAGGGACAGCTCTAACTATGGCTACACCTTC. Translation gives CASSRDSSNYGYTF.